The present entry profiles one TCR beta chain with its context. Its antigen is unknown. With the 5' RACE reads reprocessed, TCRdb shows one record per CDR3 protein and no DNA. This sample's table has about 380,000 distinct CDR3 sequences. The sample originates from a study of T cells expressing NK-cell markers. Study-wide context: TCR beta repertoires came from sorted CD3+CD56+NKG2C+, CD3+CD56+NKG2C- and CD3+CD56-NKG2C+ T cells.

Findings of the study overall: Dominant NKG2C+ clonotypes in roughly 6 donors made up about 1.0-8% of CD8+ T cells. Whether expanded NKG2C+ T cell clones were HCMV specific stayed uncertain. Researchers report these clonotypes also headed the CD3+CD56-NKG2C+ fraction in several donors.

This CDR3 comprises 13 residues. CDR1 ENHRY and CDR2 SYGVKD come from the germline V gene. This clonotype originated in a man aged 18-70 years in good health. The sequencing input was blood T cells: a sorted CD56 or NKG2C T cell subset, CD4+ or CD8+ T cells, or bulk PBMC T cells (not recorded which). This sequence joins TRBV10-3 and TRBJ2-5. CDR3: CAISEGTQETQYF.